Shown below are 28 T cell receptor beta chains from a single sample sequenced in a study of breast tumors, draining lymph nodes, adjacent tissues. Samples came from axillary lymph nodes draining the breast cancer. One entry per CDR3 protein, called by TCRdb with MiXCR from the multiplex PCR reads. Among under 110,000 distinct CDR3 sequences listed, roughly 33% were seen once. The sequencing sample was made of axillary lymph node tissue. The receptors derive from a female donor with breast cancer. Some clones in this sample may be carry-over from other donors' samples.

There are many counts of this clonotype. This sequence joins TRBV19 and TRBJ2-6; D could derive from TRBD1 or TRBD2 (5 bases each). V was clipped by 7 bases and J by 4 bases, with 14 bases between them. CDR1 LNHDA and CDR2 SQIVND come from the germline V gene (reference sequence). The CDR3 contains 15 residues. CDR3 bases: TGTGCCAGTATCCACCCCGGGGCCGGGGCCAACGTCCTGACTTTC. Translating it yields CASIHPGAGANVLTF.

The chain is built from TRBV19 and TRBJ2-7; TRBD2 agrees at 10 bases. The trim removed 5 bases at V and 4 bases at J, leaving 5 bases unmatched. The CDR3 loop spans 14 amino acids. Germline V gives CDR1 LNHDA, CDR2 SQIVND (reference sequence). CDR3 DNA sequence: TGTGCCAGTAGTTTTAGCGGGAGGTCGTACGAGCAGTACTTC. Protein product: CASSFSGRSYEQYF.

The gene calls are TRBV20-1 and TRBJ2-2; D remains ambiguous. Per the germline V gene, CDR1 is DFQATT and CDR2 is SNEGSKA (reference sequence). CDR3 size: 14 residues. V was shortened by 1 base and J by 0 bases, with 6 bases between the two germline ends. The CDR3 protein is CSARGRPNTGELFF. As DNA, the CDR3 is TGCAGTGCTAGAGGTAGGCCGAACACCGGGGAGCTGTTTTTT.

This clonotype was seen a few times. The CDR3 loop reads CSVDGGNNQPQHF. The CDR3 DNA is TGCAGCGTAGACGGGGGCAACAATCAGCCCCAGCATTTT. The chain combines TRBV20-1 with TRBJ1-5, with a possible D match to TRBD1 (6 bases). The CDR3 covers 13 residues. CDR1 and CDR2 (germline): DFQATT, SNEGSKA (reference sequence).

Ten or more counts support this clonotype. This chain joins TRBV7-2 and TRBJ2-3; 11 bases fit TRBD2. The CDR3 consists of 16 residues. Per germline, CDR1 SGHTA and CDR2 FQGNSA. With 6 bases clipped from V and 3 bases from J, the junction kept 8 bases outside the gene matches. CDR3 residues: CASSTTLAGVTDTQYF. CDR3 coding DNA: TGTGCCAGCAGTACTACACTAGCGGGAGTAACAGATACGCAGTATTTT. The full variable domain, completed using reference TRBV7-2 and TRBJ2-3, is GAGVSQSPSNKVTEKGKDVELRCDPISGHTALYWYRQSLGQGLEFLIYFQGNSAPDKSGLPSDRFSAERTGGSVSTLTIQRTQQEDSAVYLCASSTTLAGVTDTQYFGPGTRLTVL.

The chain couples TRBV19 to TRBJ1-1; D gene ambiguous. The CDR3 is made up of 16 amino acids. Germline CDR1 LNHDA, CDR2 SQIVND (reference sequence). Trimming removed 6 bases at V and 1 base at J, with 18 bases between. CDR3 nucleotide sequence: TGTGCCAGTAGGGGCCAGCAAGCACTCGAGAACACTGAAGCTTTCTTT. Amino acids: CASRGQQALENTEAFF.

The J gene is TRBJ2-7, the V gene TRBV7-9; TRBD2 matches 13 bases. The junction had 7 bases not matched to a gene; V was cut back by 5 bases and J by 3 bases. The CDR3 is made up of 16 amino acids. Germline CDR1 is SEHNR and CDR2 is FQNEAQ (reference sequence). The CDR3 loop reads CASSEGLAGEGYEQYF. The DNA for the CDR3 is TGTGCCAGCAGCGAAGGACTAGCGGGAGAAGGCTACGAGCAGTACTTC. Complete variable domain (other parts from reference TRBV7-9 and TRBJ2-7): DTGVSQNPRHKITKRGQNVTFRCDPISEHNRLYWYRQTLGQGPEFLTYFQNEAQLEKSRLLSDRFSAERPKGSFSTLEIQRTEQGDSAMYLCASSEGLAGEGYEQYFGPGTRLTVT.

CDR3 in amino acids: CSARGQGIQRANEKLFF. In DNA, the CDR3 is TGCAGTGCTAGAGGACAGGGTATTCAAAGGGCTAATGAAAAACTGTTTTTT. The chain has TRBV20-1 and TRBJ1-4, with TRBD1 matching 7 bases. The CDR3 contains 17 residues. V dropped 1 base and J dropped 3; count of bases not matched to a gene: 11. From germline, CDR1 is DFQATT and CDR2 SNEGSKA (reference sequence).

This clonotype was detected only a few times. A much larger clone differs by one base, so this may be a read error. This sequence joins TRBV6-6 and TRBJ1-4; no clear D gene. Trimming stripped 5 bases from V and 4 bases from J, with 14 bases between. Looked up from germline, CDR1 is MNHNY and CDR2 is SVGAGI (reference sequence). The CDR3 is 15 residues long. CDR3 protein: CASSHPPPRNEKLFF. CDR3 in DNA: TGTGCCAGCAGTCACCCACCCCCACGTAATGAAAAACTGTTTTTT.

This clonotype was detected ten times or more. The CDR3 nucleotides read TGTGCCAGTAGTATACGGCCAGGGGAGCGTGGCTACACCTTC. Translated, it gives CASSIRPGERGYTF. The gene calls are TRBV19 and TRBJ1-2; perhaps TRBD1 as D (6 bases). This CDR3 has 14 amino acids. V was trimmed by 2 bases and J by 7 bases, leaving 14 bases between them. From germline, CDR1 is LNHDA and CDR2 SQIVND (reference sequence).

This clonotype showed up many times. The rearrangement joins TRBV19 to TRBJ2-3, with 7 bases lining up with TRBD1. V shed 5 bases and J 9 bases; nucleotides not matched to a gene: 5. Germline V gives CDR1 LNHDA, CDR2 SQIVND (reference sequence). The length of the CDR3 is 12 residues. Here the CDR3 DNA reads TGTGCCAGTAGTGTGCTACAGGGGACGCAGTATTTT. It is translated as CASSVLQGTQYF.

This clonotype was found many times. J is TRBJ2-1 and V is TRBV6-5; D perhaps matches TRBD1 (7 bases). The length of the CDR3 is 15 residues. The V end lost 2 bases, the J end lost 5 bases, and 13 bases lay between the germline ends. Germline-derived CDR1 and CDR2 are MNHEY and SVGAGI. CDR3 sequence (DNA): TGTGCCAGCAGTTACGGCAGGGGGAGGCACAATGAGCAGTTCTTC. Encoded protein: CASSYGRGRHNEQFF.

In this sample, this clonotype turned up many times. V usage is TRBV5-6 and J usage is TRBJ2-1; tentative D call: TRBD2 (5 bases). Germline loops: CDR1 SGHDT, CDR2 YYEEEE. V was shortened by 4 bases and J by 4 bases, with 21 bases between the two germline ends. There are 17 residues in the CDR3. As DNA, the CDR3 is TGTGCCAGCAGCCCGGTGGGTAGCGCCGGTTCTTACAATGAGCAGTTCTTC. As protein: CASSPVGSAGSYNEQFF.

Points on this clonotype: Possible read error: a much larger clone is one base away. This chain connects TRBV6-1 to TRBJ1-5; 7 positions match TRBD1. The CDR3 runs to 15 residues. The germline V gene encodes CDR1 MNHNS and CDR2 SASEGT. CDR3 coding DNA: TGTGCCAGCAGGCGACAGGGTCAACTAAATCAGCCCCGGCATTTT. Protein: CASRRQGQLNQPRHF.

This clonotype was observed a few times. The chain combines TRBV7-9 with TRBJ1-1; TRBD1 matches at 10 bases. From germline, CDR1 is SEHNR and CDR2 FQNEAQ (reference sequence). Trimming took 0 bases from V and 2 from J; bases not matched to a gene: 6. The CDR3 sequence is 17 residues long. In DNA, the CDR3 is TGTGCCAGCAGCTTAGCGGGACAGGGGCCCTCAAACACTGAAGCTTTCTTT. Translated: CASSLAGQGPSNTEAFF.

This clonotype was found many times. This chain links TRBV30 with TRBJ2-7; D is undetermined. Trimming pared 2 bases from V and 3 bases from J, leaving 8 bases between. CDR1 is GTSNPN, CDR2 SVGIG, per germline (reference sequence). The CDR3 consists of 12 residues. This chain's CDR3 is CAWSISNYEQYF. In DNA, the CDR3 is TGTGCCTGGAGTATTAGCAACTACGAGCAGTACTTC.

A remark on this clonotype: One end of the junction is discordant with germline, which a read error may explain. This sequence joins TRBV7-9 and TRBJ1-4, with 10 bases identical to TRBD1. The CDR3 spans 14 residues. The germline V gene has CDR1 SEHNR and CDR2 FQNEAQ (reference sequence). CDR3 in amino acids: CASSPMDRGENLFF. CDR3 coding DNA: TGTGCCAGCAGCCCAATGGACAGGGGGGAAAATCTGTTTTTT. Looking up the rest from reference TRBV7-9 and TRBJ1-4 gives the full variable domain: DTGVSQNPRHKITKRGQNVTFRCDPISEHNRLYWYRQTLGQGPEFLTYFQNEAQLEKSRLLSDRFSAERPKGSFSTLEIQRTEQGDSAMYLCASSPMDRGENLFFGSGTQLSVL.

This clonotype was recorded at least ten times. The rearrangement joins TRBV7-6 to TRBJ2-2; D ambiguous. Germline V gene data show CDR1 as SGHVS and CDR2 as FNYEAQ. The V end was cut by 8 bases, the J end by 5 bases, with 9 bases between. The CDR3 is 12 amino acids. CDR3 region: CASHTTTGELFF. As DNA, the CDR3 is TGTGCCAGCCACACCACGACCGGGGAGCTGTTTTTT.

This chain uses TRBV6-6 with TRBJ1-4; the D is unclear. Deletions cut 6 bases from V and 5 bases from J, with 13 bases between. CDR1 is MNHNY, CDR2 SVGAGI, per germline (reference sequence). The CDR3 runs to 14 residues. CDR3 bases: TGTGCCAGCAGAGCGGGCGGAGGAAATGAAAAACTGTTTTTT. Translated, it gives CASRAGGGNEKLFF.

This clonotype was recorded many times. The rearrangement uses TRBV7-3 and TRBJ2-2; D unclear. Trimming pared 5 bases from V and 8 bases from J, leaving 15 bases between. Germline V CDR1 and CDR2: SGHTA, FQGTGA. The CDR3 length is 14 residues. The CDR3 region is CASSQREQRGELFF. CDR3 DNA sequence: TGTGCCAGCAGCCAGAGAGAACAAAGAGGGGAGCTGTTTTTT.

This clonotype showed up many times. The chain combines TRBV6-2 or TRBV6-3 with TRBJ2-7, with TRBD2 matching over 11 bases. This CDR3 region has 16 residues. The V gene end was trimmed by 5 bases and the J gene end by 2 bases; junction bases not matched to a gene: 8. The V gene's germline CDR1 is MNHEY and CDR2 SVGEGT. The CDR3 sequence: CASSDPVAGGPYEQYF. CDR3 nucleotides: TGTGCCAGCAGTGACCCAGTAGCGGGAGGGCCCTACGAGCAGTACTTC.

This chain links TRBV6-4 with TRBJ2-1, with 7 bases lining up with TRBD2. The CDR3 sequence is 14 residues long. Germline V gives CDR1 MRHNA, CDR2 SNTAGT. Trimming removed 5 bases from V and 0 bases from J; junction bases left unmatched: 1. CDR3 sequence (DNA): TGTGCCAGCAGTCGGGACTACTCCTACAATGAGCAGTTCTTC. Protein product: CASSRDYSYNEQFF.

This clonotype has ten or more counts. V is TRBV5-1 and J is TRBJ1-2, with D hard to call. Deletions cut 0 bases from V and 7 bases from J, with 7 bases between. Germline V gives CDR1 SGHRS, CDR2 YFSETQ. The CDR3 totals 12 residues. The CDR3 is CASSLDQRGYTF. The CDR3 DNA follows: TGCGCCAGCAGCTTGGATCAGCGTGGCTACACCTTC. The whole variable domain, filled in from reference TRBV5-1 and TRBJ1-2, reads KAGVTQTPRYLIKTRGQQVTLSCSPISGHRSVSWYQQTPGQGLQFLFEYFSETQRNKGNFPGRFSGRQFSNSRSEMNVSTLELGDSALYLCASSLDQRGYTFGSGTRLTVV.

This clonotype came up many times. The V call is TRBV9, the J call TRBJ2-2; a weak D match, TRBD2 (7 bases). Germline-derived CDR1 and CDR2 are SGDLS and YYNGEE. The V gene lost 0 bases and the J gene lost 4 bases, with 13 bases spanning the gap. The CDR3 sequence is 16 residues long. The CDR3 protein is CASSVEQGGGTGELFF. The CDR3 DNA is TGTGCCAGCAGCGTAGAACAGGGAGGGGGCACCGGGGAGCTGTTTTTT. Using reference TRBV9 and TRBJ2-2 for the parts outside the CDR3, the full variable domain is DSGVTQTPKHLITATGQRVTLRCSPRSGDLSVYWYQQSLDQGLQFLIQYYNGEERAKGNILERFSAQQFPDLHSELNLSSLELGDSALYFCASSVEQGGGTGELFFGEGSRLTVL.

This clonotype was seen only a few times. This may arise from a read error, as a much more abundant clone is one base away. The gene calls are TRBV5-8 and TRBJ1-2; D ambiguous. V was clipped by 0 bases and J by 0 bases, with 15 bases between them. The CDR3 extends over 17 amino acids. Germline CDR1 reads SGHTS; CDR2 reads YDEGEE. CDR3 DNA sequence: TGTGCCAGCAGCTTGGCCGGGCCGGGCGCCGCTAACTATGGCTACACCTTC. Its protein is CASSLAGPGAANYGYTF.

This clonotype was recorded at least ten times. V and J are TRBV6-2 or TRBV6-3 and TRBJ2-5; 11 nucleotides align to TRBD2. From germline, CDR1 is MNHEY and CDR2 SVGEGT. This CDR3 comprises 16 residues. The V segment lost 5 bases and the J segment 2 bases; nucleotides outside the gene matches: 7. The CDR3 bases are TGTGCCAGCAGTAAGACTAGCGGGACTGGACAAGAGACCCAGTACTTC. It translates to CASSKTSGTGQETQYF.

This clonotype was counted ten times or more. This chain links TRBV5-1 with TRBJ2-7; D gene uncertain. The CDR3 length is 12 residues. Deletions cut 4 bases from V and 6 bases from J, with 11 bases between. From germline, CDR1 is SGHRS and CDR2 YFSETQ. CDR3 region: CASSAPGPEQYF. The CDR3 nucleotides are TGCGCCAGCAGCGCCCCAGGACCCGAGCAGTACTTC.

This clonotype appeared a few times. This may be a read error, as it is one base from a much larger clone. In DNA form, the CDR3 reads TGTGCCACCTCTCCAGACTCCAGCAATCAGCCCCAGCATTTT. Translating gives CATSPDSSNQPQHF. This rearrangement joins TRBV6-6 to TRBJ1-5; D not certain. Trimming removed 10 bases at V and 1 base at J, with 14 bases between. The CDR3 runs to 14 residues. Germline CDR1 and CDR2: MNHNY and SVGAGI (reference sequence).